This record concerns one TCR beta chain sequence. This clonotype was observed a few times. There is no known antigen for this receptor. Within one base of it there is no much larger clone, and no base qualities were kept. Sequencing was performed on an Illumina HiSeq 2500. Quantitative 5'-RACE with molecular barcodes was used to prepare TCR beta libraries. In the source study's methods: A new computational method, built on a probabilistic model of VDJ rearrangement, was used to identify disease-linked TCR variants. TCRdb trimmed public reads at Q25 via fastp, called clones via MiXCR and kept in-frame beta chains. Each entry is one CDR3 protein sequence, shown with its most common DNA and genes. The authors' filters were not applied to this entry. For this sample the table gives over 700,000 distinct CDR3 sequences, of which around 17% were detected only once. Around a fifth of the sample belongs to the ten largest clones.

This sample is part of a study of CD8 T cells in ankylosing spondylitis (dated by TCRdb to 2015 to 2018). As for the study more broadly: The study set out to find disease-linked TCR variants by profiling T cell receptor beta repertoires in ankylosing spondylitis patients and healthy donors. The whole study cohort included 85 to 120 healthy donors and 25 ankylosing spondylitis patients. Samples of peripheral blood were taken, and for ankylosing spondylitis patients, synovial fluid was collected as well. The investigation overall reported the following: The disease-linked clones had a CD8+ phenotype and were found at relatively low frequencies in peripheral blood. Some motif variants were previously reported in synovial fluid and blood of reactive arthritis patients, suggesting common disease-initiation mechanisms. A TCR beta motif made up of fewer than 10 highly homologous amino acid variants appeared to be characteristic of blood from ankylosing spondylitis patients. Significant enrichment of the disease-linked clones was reported in matched synovial fluid samples from ankylosing spondylitis patients.

There are 17 amino acids in the CDR3, from cysteine to phenylalanine inclusive. Only the CDR3 DNA is retained, 51 bases long and in frame from the first base. From V the trimming removes 0 bases and from J it removes 3 bases, while the gene matches leave 7 bases of the junction unaccounted for. As encoded in the germline V gene, CDR1 is SGHRS while CDR2 is YFSETQ. Sequencing was done on a sample of blood, either unsorted or a sorted T cell fraction (not recorded which). The TCR originated in a male donor with ankylosing spondylitis. The chain is made from TRBV5-1 and TRBJ2-3, with 10 bases matching TRBD2. The DNA sequence is given as TGCGCCAGCAGCTTGGAGCCCGTAGCGGGGGGAACAGATACGCAGTATTTT. Its translation reads: CASSLEPVAGGTDTQYF.